The rows below give T cell receptor beta chains drawn from one sample of a study of T cell responses to AZD1222 COVID-19 vaccine. Sequencing was performed with immunoSEQ multiplex PCR; in TCRdb, only in-frame clones are kept and a portion is missing. In the table there are approximately 76,000 clones, over 80% of which are singletons. The sequences come from peripheral blood, collected on day 0 of AZD1222 vaccination. All receptors come from an adult in good health. Each CDR3 is given with its conserved first and last residue. The D gene is left open where the match is weak. Rows give clone size only sometimes, using once, few, many, or a class for an expanded clone.

TRBJ2-5 TRBD2 . TRBV20-1 TGCAGTCCGGGGGGCCAAGAGACCCAGTACTTC CSPGGQETQYF
TRBJ1-5 . . TRBV2 TGTGCCAGCATCCCAGGGAAACACCTTAATCAGCCCCAGCATTTT CASIPGKHLNQPQHF
TRBJ2-7 TRBD1 . TRBV6-5 TGTGCCAGCAGTTACACGGACAGGGCCGCCTACGAGCAGTACTTC CASSYTDRAAYEQYF
TRBJ2-1 . . TRBV11-2 TGTGCCAGCAGCCTCGGTAGCAGCGTGACCTACAATGAGCAGTTCTTC CASSLGSSVTYNEQFF
TRBJ2-7 TRBD1 . TRBV14 TGTGCCAGCAGCCACTACCGGGACAGGGGACCCTCCTACGAGCAGTACTTC CASSHYRDRGPSYEQYF
TRBJ2-1 . . TRBV4-3 TGCGCCAGCAGCCAAGTTGGTGGAAGAAGAAACAATGAGCAGTTCTTC CASSQVGGRRNNEQFF
TRBJ2-4 TRBD2 few TRBV12-5 TGTGCTAGTGGTTTCGCCGGGACTAGCGGGGGGCAGTACTTC CASGFAGTSGGQYF
TRBJ2-5 . . TRBV23-1 TGCGCCAGCAGACGGGGACCGCAAGGTGGGAAGACCCAGTACTTC CASRRGPQGGKTQYF
TRBJ1-6 . . TRBV5-6 TGTGCCAGCAGCTTTTTCAGGGGTCTCGGGGGGACCCTCCACTTT CASSFFRGLGGTLHF
TRBJ1-1 . . TRBV5-4 TGTGCCAGCAGCCTTGGGGGGCGGGTAGACACTGAAGCTTTCTTT CASSLGGRVDTEAFF
TRBJ1-1 TRBD1 . TRBV11-2 TGTGCCAGCAGCTTAAGAGGACAGGGGGACACTGAAGCTTTCTTT CASSLRGQGDTEAFF
TRBJ1-1 TRBD1 . TRBV2 TGTGCCAGCATCCGGGACAGGGGGCTCGAAGCTTTCTTT CASIRDRGLEAFF
TRBJ2-1 TRBD2 few TRBV9 TGTGCCAGCAGTACTAAAGTCTTTTCTAGCGGGGGGTCCTCTAGTGAGCAGTTCTTC CASSTKVFSSGGSSSEQFF
TRBJ2-2 . . TRBV20-1 TGCAGTGCTAGTGTGACACGTGGGATCGGGGAGCTGTTTTTT CSASVTRGIGELFF
TRBJ2-7 . . TRBV10-2 TGCGCCAGCGGGGGCGCGGGAGTGGGCTACGAGCAGTACTTC CASGGAGVGYEQYF
TRBJ1-5 . once TRBV25-1 TGTGCCAGCAGTGAATACCGCAACGATCAGCCCCAGCATTTT CASSEYRNDQPQHF
TRBJ2-7 . . TRBV3-1/TRBV3-2 TGTGCCAGCAGCCAAGGGTCAGTATACGAGCAGTACTTC CASSQGSVYEQYF
TRBJ2-3 . . TRBV11-2 TGTGCCAGCAGCTTAGGAGTTAGCCGGGACACAGATACGCAGTATTTT CASSLGVSRDTDTQYF
TRBJ2-7 . . TRBV2 TGTGCCAGCAGTGAGTGGCAGGCCAGGACCTCCTACGAGCAGTACTTC CASSEWQARTSYEQYF
TRBJ1-6 . . TRBV27 TGTGCCAGCAGTCTCGGGCCCGGGGCCCTCCACTTT CASSLGPGALHF
TRBJ1-1 . . TRBV6-6 TGTGCCAGCAGTTACGAACTTTTACCGAACACTGAAGCTTTCTTT CASSYELLPNTEAFF
TRBJ2-7 . . TRBV6-2/TRBV6-3 TGTGCCAGCAGTTCCCCCAGACAGGTGGCCTACGAGCAGTACTTC CASSSPRQVAYEQYF
TRBJ1-3 TRBD1 few TRBV7-9 TGTGCCAGCAGCTTATGGATGGACAGGGCTGGAAACACCATATATTTT CASSLWMDRAGNTIYF
TRBJ1-2 TRBD1 . TRBV27 TGTGCCAGCAGCTATAGGACCGGGACAGGGGGCGCCGGCTACACCTTC CASSYRTGTGGAGYTF
TRBJ1-2 . . TRBV28 TGTGCCAGCAGTTTAACGGCAACCCCGGGTGGCTACACCTTC CASSLTATPGGYTF
TRBJ2-1 . . TRBV9 TGTGCCAGCAGCGCCTACTCGACGGAGAATGAGCAGTTCTTC CASSAYSTENEQFF
TRBJ2-7 TRBD2 . TRBV5-4 TGTGCCAGCAGCCCAGGACTAGCGGCCGAGCAGTACTTC CASSPGLAAEQYF
TRBJ2-5 . . TRBV15 TGTGCCACCAGCAAGCCCCCAGGGAAGCCGTACTTC CATSKPPGKPYF
TRBJ2-7 . once TRBV6-1 TGTGCCAGCAGTGAAAACAGCCGGAGCTCCTACGAGCAGTACTTC CASSENSRSSYEQYF
TRBJ2-6 . . TRBV9 TGTGCCAGCAGCGTGACAGCCTTCGCTGGGGCCAACGTCCTGACTTTC CASSVTAFAGANVLTF
TRBJ1-6 . . TRBV5-1 TGCGCCAGCAGCCCCGACGGGGGGAATTCACCCCTCCACTTT CASSPDGGNSPLHF
TRBJ1-2 TRBD1 few TRBV7-2 TGTGCCAGCAGCGTAAGGAACCGGGACAGCTACTCTTATGGCTACACCTTC CASSVRNRDSYSYGYTF
TRBJ1-4 . . TRBV9 TGTGCCAGCAGCGTAGGGTGGGGGACTAAGGAAAAACTGTTTTTT CASSVGWGTKEKLFF
TRBJ2-7 . . TRBV18 TGTGCCAGCTCACCACCTCAGCTCTACGAGCAGTACTTC CASSPPQLYEQYF
TRBJ2-1 TRBD2 . TRBV4-3 TGCGCCAGCAGCCATCTGCGGGAGGAGATGGACAATGAGCAGTTCTTC CASSHLREEMDNEQFF
TRBJ2-5 . . TRBV19 TGTGCCAGTAGTCGGGACGGCCAAGAGACCCAGTACTTC CASSRDGQETQYF